This T cell receptor (beta chain) was profiled in a study of cytomegalovirus exposure and HLA in healthy donors. Researchers ran the PCR with 60 Vbeta and 13 Jbeta primers. Only in-frame clones appear in the TCRdb table, and some are missing; sequencing was by immunoSEQ multiplex PCR. The sample table sets out 100,000 to 150,000 clones. Trimming stripped 0 bases from V and 7 bases from J, with 16 bases between. There are 15 residues in the CDR3. CDR1 is SGHVS, CDR2 FQNEAQ, per germline. This TCR was sampled from a man aged 35 to 55 in good health and CMV-seronegative. This chain uses TRBV7-8 with TRBJ2-7; D not resolved. The source material was PBMCs. Here the CDR3 DNA reads TGTGCCAGCAGCTTAGCGTCTGGTTCGGAGAGGGAGCAGTACTTC. Protein sequence: CASSLASGSEREQYF.